These 18 T cell receptor beta chains came from one sample sequenced in a study of response to subunit inactivated influenza vaccine. TCRdb reprocessed the RT-PCR reads via MiXCR and lists one record per CDR3 protein. Of just under 550,000 distinct CDR3 sequences listed, around 21% are singletons. This sample was shared with a second study, whose subject was T cells expressing NK-cell markers. This second study notes: In generating TCR beta cDNA, 5'RACE template switching with UMIs was used.

The input for sequencing was CD4+ T cells sorted from PBMCs, taken about 13 days after vaccination. The origin of the receptors is a man aged 45-65 years who received an inactivated influenza vaccine.

This clonotype has just a few counts. The V gene is TRBV29-1, the J gene TRBJ2-4, with 15 positions matching TRBD2. There are 16 residues in the CDR3. Germline assignment: CDR1 SQVTM and CDR2 ANQGSEA. The V and J ends lost 6 bases and 8 bases, in that order; junction bases with no gene match: 11. CDR3 residues: CSVRTSGRAFAHIQYF. The CDR3 nucleotides are TGCAGCGTCCGGACTAGCGGGAGGGCTTTTGCGCACATTCAGTACTTC.

This clonotype was seen ten or more times. This chain uses TRBV9 with TRBJ2-7; D may be TRBD1 or TRBD2 (5 bases each). V was pared by 4 bases and J by 1 base, with 15 bases between. CDR1 is SGDLS and CDR2 is YYNGEE in the germline V gene. The CDR3 is 15 amino acids. The CDR3 DNA sequence: TGTGCCAGCAGCCCCAGGGAAGGGAGTTCCTACGAGCAGTACTTC. Translation gives CASSPREGSSYEQYF.

This clonotype has a handful of counts. The rearrangement uses TRBV14 and TRBJ1-5; D perhaps matches TRBD1 (6 bases). The CDR3 contains 13 residues. Between the trimmed V and J ends, which lost 5 bases and 4 bases, there was a span of 9 bases. Germline lookup yields CDR1 SGHDN and CDR2 FVKESK. CDR3 DNA: TGTGCCAGCAGCGCAGGGGCTAATCAGCCCCAGCATTTT. Its protein product is CASSAGANQPQHF.

This clonotype was found many times. J is TRBJ2-7 and V is TRBV12-3 or TRBV12-4; D is unclear. The CDR3 sequence is 11 residues long. Trimming pared 6 bases from V and 0 bases from J, leaving 3 bases between. CDR3 sequence reads: CASSYSYEQYF. The CDR3 DNA is TGTGCCAGCAGCTACTCCTACGAGCAGTACTTC.

The J gene is TRBJ2-7, the V gene TRBV5-1; TRBD2 might be the D (6 bases). Deletions cut 2 bases from V and 3 bases from J, with 12 bases between. CDR1 and CDR2 from the germline V gene are SGHRS and YFSETQ. CDR3 length equals 14 residues. The CDR3 sequence is CASSFSGVVYEQYF. DNA for the CDR3: TGCGCCAGCAGCTTTTCGGGAGTTGTCTACGAGCAGTACTTC.

The V and J genes are TRBV29-1 and TRBJ2-1, with D unclear. The V end lost 3 bases, the J end lost 6 bases, and 6 bases lay between the germline ends. The CDR3 runs to 11 residues. CDR1 SQVTM and CDR2 ANQGSEA come from the germline V gene. CDR3: CSVEGFNEQFF. CDR3 DNA: TGCAGCGTTGAGGGGTTCAATGAGCAGTTCTTC.

This clonotype was seen more than once but under ten times. This chain uses TRBV6-2 or TRBV6-3 with TRBJ2-1; TRBD2 aligns across 9 bases. The J segment lost 12 bases and the V segment lost 6 bases, leaving 9 bases of the junction unmatched. Germline V lookup: CDR1 MNHEY, CDR2 SVGEGT. The length of the CDR3 is 13 residues. The chain's CDR3 is CASRTSGPSLQFF. The CDR3, as DNA: TGTGCCAGCAGAACTAGCGGGCCCTCACTGCAGTTCTTC.

The chain combines TRBV12-3 or TRBV12-4 with TRBJ2-3, with TRBD2 matching 9 bases. This CDR3 has 15 amino acids. The trim removed 7 bases at V and 4 bases at J, leaving 9 bases unmatched. CDR3 nucleotide sequence: TGTGCCAGCAATGTAGCGGGAGCCGGGCCAGATACGCAGTATTTT. It codes for CASNVAGAGPDTQYF.

This clonotype was seen a handful of times. V gene TRBV15 combines with J gene TRBJ1-1; D might be TRBD1 (5 bases). Deletions cut 0 bases from V and 11 bases from J, with 10 bases between. The CDR3 is 12 residues long. The V gene's germline CDR1 is LNHNV and CDR2 YYDKDF (reference sequence). This chain's CDR3 is CATSRDGGTAFF. Written as DNA, the CDR3 is TGTGCCACCAGCAGAGACGGGGGGACGGCTTTCTTT.

This clonotype was detected ten times or more. The V and J genes are TRBV20-1 and TRBJ2-5, with D perhaps matching TRBD1 (6 bases). Germline CDR1 reads DFQATT; CDR2 reads SNEGSKA (reference sequence). The V end was cut by 1 base, the J end by 4 bases, with 10 bases between. This CDR3 is 13 amino acids long. The CDR3 DNA reads as TGCAGTGCTAGAGGGCAGGGGCGAGAGACCCAGTACTTC. Translation gives CSARGQGRETQYF.

V is TRBV20-1 and J is TRBJ1-4; no reliable D call. Germline values: CDR1 DFQATT, CDR2 SNEGSKA (reference sequence). V was pared by 4 bases and J by 0 bases, with 9 bases between. The length of the CDR3 is 14 residues. This CDR3 is CSAMRRATNEKLFF. For the CDR3, the DNA is TGCAGTGCTATGCGCCGGGCAACTAATGAAAAACTGTTTTTT.

The chain uses TRBV20-1 and TRBJ2-1; D may be TRBD1 or TRBD2 (6 bases each). CDR3 size: 13 residues. V lost 2 bases to trimming and J lost 7 bases, with 12 bases between them. The germline gives CDR1 DFQATT, CDR2 SNEGSKA (reference sequence). In DNA, the CDR3 is TGCAGTGCTAGAACGGGGGCGCGGAATGAGCAGTTCTTC. Amino acids: CSARTGARNEQFF.

The rearrangement links TRBV12-2 to TRBJ1-5; no check of the table's D call, TRBD1, against the DNA was made. TRBV12-2 is assigned pseudogene status. The CDR3 is 17 amino acids. CDR3 bases: TGTGCAAGTCGCTTCCGACAGTTACCATATAGCAATCAGCCCCAGCATTTT. This gives the protein CASRFRQLPYSNQPQHF.

This chain uses TRBV6-1 with TRBJ1-5; 11 positions match TRBD1. Germline loops: CDR1 MNHNS, CDR2 SASEGT. The CDR3 runs 14 residues. V was pared by 1 base and J by 12 bases, with 5 bases of the junction left unmatched. The CDR3 sequence is CASSEGDRGLLQHF. The CDR3 region has the DNA TGTGCCAGCAGTGAAGGGGACAGGGGGTTACTCCAGCATTTT.

V usage is TRBV7-8 and J usage is TRBJ1-4; D gene unclear. The CDR3 sequence is 14 residues long. The ends were cut back, 5 bases at V and 10 bases at J, with 17 bases in the middle. CDR1 is SGHVS, CDR2 FQNEAQ, per germline. CDR3 sequence (DNA): TGTGCCAGCAGCCTCCTCCCACAAGGTCCAAAACTGTTTTTT. It encodes CASSLLPQGPKLFF.

This clonotype was observed a few times. This rearrangement joins TRBV7-9 to TRBJ2-7; tentatively, D is TRBD1 (6 bases). Germline V lookup: CDR1 SEHNR, CDR2 FQNEAQ (reference sequence). The CDR3 sequence is 14 residues long. V was pared by 5 bases and J by 5 bases, with 16 bases between. The CDR3 region has the DNA TGTGCCAGCAGCCAGACAGGAGTCCTGGACGAGCAGTACTTC. Protein: CASSQTGVLDEQYF. Variable domain in full (rest from reference TRBV7-9 and TRBJ2-7): DTGVSQNPRHKITKRGQNVTFRCDPISEHNRLYWYRQTLGQGPEFLTYFQNEAQLEKSRLLSDRFSAERPKGSFSTLEIQRTEQGDSAMYLCASSQTGVLDEQYFGPGTRLTVT.

This clonotype was seen a handful of times. This sequence joins TRBV20-1 and TRBJ2-7, with 10 bases that match TRBD1. The CDR3 length is 13 residues. The J segment lost 7 bases and the V segment lost 5 bases, leaving 8 bases of the junction unmatched. The germline V gene encodes CDR1 DFQATT and CDR2 SNEGSKA (reference sequence). CDR3: CSALLDRGYEQYF. The CDR3 DNA reads TGCAGTGCTCTACTGGACAGGGGGTATGAGCAGTACTTC.

The J gene is TRBJ2-5, the V gene TRBV6-1; 8 bases fit TRBD2. With V trimmed by 5 bases and J by 5 bases, 7 bases remained unmatched. The CDR3 length is 14 residues. Per germline, CDR1 MNHNS and CDR2 SASEGT. CDR3 protein: CASSPPGGRETQYF. CDR3 in DNA: TGTGCCAGCAGTCCACCGGGAGGGCGGGAGACCCAGTACTTC.